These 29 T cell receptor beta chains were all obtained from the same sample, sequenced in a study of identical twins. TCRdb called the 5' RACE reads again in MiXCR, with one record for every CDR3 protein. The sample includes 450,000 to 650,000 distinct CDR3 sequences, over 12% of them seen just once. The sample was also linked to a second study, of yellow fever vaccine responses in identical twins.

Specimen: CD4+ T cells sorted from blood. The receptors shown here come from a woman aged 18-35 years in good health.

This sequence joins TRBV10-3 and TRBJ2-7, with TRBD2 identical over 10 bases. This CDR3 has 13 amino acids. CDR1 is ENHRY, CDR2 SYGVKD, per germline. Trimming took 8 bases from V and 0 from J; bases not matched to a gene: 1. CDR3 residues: CAIPSGSSYEQYF. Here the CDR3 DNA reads TGTGCCATCCCTAGCGGGAGCTCCTACGAGCAGTACTTC.

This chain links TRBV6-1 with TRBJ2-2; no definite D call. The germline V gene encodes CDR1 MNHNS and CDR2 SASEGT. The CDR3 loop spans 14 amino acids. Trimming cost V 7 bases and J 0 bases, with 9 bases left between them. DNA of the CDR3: TGTGCCAGCAAAGGGAAAGCGAACACCGGGGAGCTGTTTTTT. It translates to CASKGKANTGELFF.

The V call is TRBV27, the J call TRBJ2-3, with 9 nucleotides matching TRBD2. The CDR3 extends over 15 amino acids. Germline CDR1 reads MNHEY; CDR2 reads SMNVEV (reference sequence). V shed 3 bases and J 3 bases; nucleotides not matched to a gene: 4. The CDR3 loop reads CASSFSGSETDTQYF. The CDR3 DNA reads TGTGCCAGCAGTTTTAGCGGGAGTGAGACAGATACGCAGTATTTT.

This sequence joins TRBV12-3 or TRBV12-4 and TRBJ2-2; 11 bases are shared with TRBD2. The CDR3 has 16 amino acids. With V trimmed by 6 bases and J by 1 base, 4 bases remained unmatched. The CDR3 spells CASRPTSGGNTGELFF. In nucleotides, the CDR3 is TGTGCCAGCAGGCCCACTAGCGGGGGGAACACCGGGGAGCTGTTTTTT.

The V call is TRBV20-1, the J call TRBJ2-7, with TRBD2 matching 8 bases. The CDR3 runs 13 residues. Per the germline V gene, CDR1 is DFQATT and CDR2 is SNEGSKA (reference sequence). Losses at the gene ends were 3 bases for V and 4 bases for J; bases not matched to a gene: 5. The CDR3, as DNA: TGCAGTGCTAGTCCTACTAGCGGATACGAGCAGTACTTC. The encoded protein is CSASPTSGYEQYF.

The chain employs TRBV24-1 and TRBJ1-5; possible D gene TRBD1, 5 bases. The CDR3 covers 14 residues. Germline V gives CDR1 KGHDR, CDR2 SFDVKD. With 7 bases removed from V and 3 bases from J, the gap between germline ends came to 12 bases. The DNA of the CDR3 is TGTGCCACCAGCTCCCGGGGGAACAATCAGCCCCAGCATTTT. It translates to CATSSRGNNQPQHF.

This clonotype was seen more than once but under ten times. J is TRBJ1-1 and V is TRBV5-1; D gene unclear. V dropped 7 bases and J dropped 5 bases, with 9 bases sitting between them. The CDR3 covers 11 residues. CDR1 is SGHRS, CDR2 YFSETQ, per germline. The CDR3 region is CASVEGTEAFF. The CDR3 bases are TGCGCCAGCGTCGAGGGAACTGAAGCTTTCTTT.

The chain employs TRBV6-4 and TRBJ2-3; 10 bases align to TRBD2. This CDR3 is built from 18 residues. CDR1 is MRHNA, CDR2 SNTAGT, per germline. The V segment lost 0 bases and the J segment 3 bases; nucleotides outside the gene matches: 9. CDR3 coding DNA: TGTGCCAGCAGTGACTCGGGGCAGGCTAGCGGGGGAACAGATACGCAGTATTTT. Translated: CASSDSGQASGGTDTQYF.

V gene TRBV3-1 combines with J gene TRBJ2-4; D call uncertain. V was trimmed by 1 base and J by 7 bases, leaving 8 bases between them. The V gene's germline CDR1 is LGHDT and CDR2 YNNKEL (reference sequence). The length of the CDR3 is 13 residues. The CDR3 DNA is TGTGCCAGCAGCCAAGGAGGTGGGAACATTCAGTACTTC. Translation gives CASSQGGGNIQYF. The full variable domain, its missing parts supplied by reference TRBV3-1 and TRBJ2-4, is DTAVSQTPKYLVTQMGNDKSIKCEQNLGHDTMYWYKQDSKKFLKIMFSYNNKELIINETVPNRFSPKSPDKAHLNLHINSLELGDSAVYFCASSQGGGNIQYFGAGTRLSVL.

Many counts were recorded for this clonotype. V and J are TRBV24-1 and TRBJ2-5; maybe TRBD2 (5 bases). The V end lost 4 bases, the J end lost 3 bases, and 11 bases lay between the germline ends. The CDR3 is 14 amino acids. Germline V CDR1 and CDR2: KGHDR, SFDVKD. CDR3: CATSEASPKETQYF. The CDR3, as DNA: TGTGCCACCAGTGAGGCTAGCCCGAAAGAGACCCAGTACTTC.

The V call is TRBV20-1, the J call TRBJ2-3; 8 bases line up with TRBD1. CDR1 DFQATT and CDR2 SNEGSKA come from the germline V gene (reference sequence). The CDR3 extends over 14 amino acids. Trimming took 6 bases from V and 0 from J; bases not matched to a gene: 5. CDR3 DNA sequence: TGCAGTGCCAGGGGGACAGGAAGCACAGATACGCAGTATTTT. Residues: CSARGTGSTDTQYF.

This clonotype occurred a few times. CDR3 loop: CASSITSGRFEEQFF. DNA for the CDR3: TGTGCCAGCAGCATAACTAGCGGGAGGTTTGAGGAGCAGTTCTTC. The chain employs TRBV21-1 and TRBJ2-1; whether TRBD2, the table's D call, matches the DNA was not checked. TRBV21-1 is a pseudogene locus. The CDR3 totals 15 residues.

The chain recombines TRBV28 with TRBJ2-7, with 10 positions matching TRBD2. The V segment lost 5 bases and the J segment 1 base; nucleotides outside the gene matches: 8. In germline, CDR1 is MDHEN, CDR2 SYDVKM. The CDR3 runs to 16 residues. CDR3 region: CASSHAGTSASYEQYF. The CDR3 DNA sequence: TGTGCCAGCAGTCACGCCGGGACTAGCGCATCCTACGAGCAGTACTTC.

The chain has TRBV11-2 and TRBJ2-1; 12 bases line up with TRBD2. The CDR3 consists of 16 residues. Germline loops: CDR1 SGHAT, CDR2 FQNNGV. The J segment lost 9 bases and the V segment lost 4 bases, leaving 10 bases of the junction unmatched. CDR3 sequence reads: CASSSELAGGGGEQFF. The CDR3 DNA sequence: TGTGCCAGCAGCTCCGAACTAGCGGGAGGAGGAGGTGAGCAGTTCTTC.

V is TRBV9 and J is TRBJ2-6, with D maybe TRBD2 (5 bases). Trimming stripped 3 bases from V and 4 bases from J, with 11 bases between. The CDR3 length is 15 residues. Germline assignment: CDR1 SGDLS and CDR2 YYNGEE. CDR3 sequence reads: CASSDSGSGANVLTF. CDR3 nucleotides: TGTGCCAGCAGCGACTCGGGATCCGGGGCCAACGTCCTGACTTTC.

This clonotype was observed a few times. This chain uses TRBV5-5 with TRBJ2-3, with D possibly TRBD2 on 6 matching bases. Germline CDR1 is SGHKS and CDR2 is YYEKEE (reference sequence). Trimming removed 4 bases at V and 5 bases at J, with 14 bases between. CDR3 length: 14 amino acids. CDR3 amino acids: CASSLGLDEDTQYF. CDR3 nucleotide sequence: TGTGCCAGCAGCCTGGGACTCGACGAAGATACGCAGTATTTT.

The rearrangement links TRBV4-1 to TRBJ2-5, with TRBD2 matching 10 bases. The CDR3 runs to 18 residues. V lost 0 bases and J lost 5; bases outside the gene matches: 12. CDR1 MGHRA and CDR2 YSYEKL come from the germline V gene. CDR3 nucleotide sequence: TGCGCCAGCAGCCAAGATCTGAACAGCGGGAGGGCTGGGGAGACCCAGTACTTC. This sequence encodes CASSQDLNSGRAGETQYF.

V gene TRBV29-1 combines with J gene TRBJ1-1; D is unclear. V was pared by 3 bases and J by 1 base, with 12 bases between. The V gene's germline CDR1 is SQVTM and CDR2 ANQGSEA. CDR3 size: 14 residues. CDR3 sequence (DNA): TGCAGCGTTGAGGGGATCCACTCGAACACTGAAGCTTTCTTT. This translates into CSVEGIHSNTEAFF.

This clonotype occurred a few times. This CDR3 is CASSLGWGADTDTQYF. CDR3 bases: TGTGCCAGCAGTTTAGGTTGGGGGGCCGACACAGATACGCAGTATTTT. V and J are TRBV12-3 or TRBV12-4 and TRBJ2-3; the D call may be TRBD1 or TRBD2 (6 bases each). The CDR3 is 16 amino acids. V was pared by 1 base and J by 2 bases, with 13 bases between.

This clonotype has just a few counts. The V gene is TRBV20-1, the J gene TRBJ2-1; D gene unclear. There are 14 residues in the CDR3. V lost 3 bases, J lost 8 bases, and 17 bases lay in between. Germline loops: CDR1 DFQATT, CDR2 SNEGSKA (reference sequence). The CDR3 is CSASSPPGGDEQFF. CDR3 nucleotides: TGCAGTGCTAGTTCCCCCCCGGGCGGCGATGAGCAGTTCTTC.

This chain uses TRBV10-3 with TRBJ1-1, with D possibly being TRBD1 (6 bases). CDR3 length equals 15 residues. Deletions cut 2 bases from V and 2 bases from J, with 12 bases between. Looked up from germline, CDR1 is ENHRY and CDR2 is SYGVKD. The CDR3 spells CAISERDKLNTEAFF. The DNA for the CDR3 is TGTGCCATCAGTGAGAGGGACAAACTAAACACTGAAGCTTTCTTT.

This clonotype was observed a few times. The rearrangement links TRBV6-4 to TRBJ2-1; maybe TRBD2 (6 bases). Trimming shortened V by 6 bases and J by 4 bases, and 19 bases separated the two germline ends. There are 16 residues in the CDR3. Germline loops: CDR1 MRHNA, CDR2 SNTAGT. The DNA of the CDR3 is TGTGCCAGCAGCCAGACCGCTAGCGTTTCATACAATGAGCAGTTCTTC. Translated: CASSQTASVSYNEQFF.

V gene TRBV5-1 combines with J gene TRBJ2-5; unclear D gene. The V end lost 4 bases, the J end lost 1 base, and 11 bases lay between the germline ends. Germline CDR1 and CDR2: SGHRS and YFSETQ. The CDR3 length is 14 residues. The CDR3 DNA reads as TGCGCCAGCAGCACGGGCACAGCCCAAGAGACCCAGTACTTC. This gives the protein CASSTGTAQETQYF.

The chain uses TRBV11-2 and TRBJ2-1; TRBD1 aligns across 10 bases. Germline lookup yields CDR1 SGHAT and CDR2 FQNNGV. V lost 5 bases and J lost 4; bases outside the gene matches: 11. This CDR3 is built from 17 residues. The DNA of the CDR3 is TGTGCCAGCAGCCTAGGGACAGGGGCCATACCATACAATGAGCAGTTCTTC. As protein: CASSLGTGAIPYNEQFF.

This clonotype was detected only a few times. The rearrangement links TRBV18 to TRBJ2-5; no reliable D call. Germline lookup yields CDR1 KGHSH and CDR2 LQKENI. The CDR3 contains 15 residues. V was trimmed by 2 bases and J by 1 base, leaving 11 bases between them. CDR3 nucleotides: TGTGCCAGCTCACCAATTCTCGGTCCCCAAGAGACCCAGTACTTC. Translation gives CASSPILGPQETQYF.

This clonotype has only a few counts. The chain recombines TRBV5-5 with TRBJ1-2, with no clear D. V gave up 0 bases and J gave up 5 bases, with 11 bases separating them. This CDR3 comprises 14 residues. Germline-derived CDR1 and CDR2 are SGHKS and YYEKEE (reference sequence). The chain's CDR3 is CASSLDPRRYGYTF. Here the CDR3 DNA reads TGTGCCAGCAGCTTGGACCCAAGGCGGTATGGCTACACCTTC.

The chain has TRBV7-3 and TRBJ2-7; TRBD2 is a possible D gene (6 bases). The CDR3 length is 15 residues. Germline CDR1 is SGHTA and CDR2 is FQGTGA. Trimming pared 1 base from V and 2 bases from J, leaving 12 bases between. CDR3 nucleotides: TGTGCCAGCAGCTTAAACCCGGGGGTGGCCTACGAGCAGTACTTC. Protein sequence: CASSLNPGVAYEQYF.

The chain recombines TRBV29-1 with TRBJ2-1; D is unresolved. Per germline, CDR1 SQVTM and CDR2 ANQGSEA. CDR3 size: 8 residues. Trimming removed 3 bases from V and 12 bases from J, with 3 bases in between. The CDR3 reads CSVEGQFF. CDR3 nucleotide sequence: TGCAGCGTTGAGGGGCAGTTCTTC.

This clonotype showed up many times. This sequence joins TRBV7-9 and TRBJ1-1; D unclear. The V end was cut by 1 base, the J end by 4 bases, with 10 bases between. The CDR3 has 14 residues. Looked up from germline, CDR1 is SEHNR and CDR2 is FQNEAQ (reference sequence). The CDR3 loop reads CASSLVLEGTEAFF. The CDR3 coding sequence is TGTGCCAGCAGCTTAGTCCTGGAGGGCACTGAAGCTTTCTTT.